This TCR beta chain was documented in a study of blood T cells in healthy people across ages. Study-level points and caveats: It was found that TCR beta diversity correlated strongly with the percentage of naive T cells.

Then a second PCR, running about 6 to 12 cycles, was carried out with a sample-barcoded 5' primer and a J-beta primer mix. TCRdb re-derived calls from the 5' RACE reads in MiXCR, one entry per CDR3 protein. The sample includes 800,000 to 950,000 distinct CDR3 sequences, roughly 28% seen only once; the top ten take roughly a tenth. It was around 10 milliliters of peripheral blood that were drawn from each donor. The germline V gene encodes CDR1 SQVTM and CDR2 ANQGSEA. There are 12 residues in the CDR3. This clonotype was picked up a small number of times. The antigen is undetermined. An end of the junction differs from the germline gene, which may be a read error. This sample was also put to use in a study of T cells of mothers and their children. This second study says: Material was donated by three healthy Caucasian mothers and their six children.

The chain is built from TRBV29-1 and TRBJ1-5; D may be TRBD1 (5 bases). The source is a woman aged 40-49 years in good health. Sequencing was done on a sample of blood. CDR3 nucleotides: TGCAGCGTTTCAGGGACGGATCAGCCCCGGCATTTT. The encoded protein is CSVSGTDQPRHF.